This T cell receptor (beta chain) emerged from a study of sequential checkpoint blockade in melanoma. At the level of the study: Patients were randomized 1:1 to nivolumab-then-ipilimumab or ipilimumab-then-nivolumab first-line.

This clone has more than one count but fewer than ten. Data came from immunoSEQ multiplex PCR; TCRdb stores just in-frame clones and leaves some out. The sample shows around 18,000 clones, under 75% of them seen only once. Germline-derived CDR1 and CDR2 are SEHNR and FQNEAQ (reference sequence). The CDR3 has 14 amino acids. Between the trimmed V and J ends, which lost 4 bases and 6 bases, there was a span of 16 bases. Treatment reported: randomized to nivolumab then ipilimumab (arm A) or the reverse (arm B). The sample in question was CD8+ T cells sorted from blood (inferred from file names), obtained from a patient given nivolumab and ipilimumab in sequence. The rearrangement uses TRBV7-9 and TRBJ2-7, with a possible D match to TRBD2 (5 bases). The source of this sequence is a human donor with melanoma. DNA for the CDR3: TGTGCCAGCAGCTCACTTAGGGCGGGCCGCGAGCAGTACTTC. It yields the protein CASSSLRAGREQYF. The variable domain in full, with the rest retrieved from reference TRBV7-9 and TRBJ2-7, is DTGVSQNPRHKITKRGQNVTFRCDPISEHNRLYWYRQTLGQGPEFLTYFQNEAQLEKSRLLSDRFSAERPKGSFSTLEIQRTEQGDSAMYLCASSSLRAGREQYFGPGTRLTVT.